Listed below are T cell receptor beta chains from one sample, sequenced in a study of control samples from healthy donors and cancer patients. This table comes from immunoSEQ multiplex PCR, and its TCRdb copy is limited to in-frame clones, with some not included. This repertoire shows about 140,000 clones, approximately 91% found once; its top ten account for around 8.2%. The sample consisted of blood. All receptors derive from a woman in her 30s in good health. CDR3s include the opening cysteine and the closing phenylalanine or tryptophan. A D gene is named only where the DNA matches it firmly. Not all rows give a size; the values are once, few, many and, for expanded clones, a class.

CDR3aa | CDR3nt | abundance | j_gene | v_gene | d_gene
CASSPGGITDTQYF | TGTGCCAGCAGCCCCGGAGGGATAACAGATACGCAGTATTTT | NA | TRBJ2-3 | TRBV7-2 | NA
CASRTGATQYF | TGTGCCAGTAGGACAGGGGCGACCCAGTACTTC | NA | TRBJ2-5 | TRBV19 | TRBD1
CSVVGDRGWRPDTQYF | TGCAGCGTTGTCGGAGACAGGGGGTGGCGGCCAGATACGCAGTATTTT | NA | TRBJ2-3 | TRBV29-1 | TRBD1
CASSFLGANNEQYF | TGTGCCAGCAGTTTCTTAGGGGCGAATAACGAGCAGTACTTC | NA | TRBJ2-7 | TRBV28 | NA
CASSLETGGGEKLFF | TGCGCCAGCAGCTTGGAGACAGGGGGAGGTGAAAAACTGTTTTTT | NA | TRBJ1-4 | TRBV5-1 | TRBD1
CASSHGESTEAFF | TGTGCCAGCAGCCATGGGGAGAGCACTGAAGCTTTCTTT | few | TRBJ1-1 | TRBV16 | NA
CASSPRTGGNSPLHF | TGTGCCAGCAGCCCCCGGACAGGGGGGAATTCACCCCTCCACTTT | NA | TRBJ1-6 | TRBV9 | TRBD1
CARSRPAGAYEQYF | TGTGCCAGAAGCCGCCCAGCGGGAGCCTACGAGCAGTACTTC | NA | TRBJ2-7 | TRBV7-5 | NA
CASSYHGSATNEKLFF | TGTGCCAGCAGTTACCACGGGTCAGCAACTAATGAAAAACTGTTTTTT | NA | TRBJ1-4 | TRBV6-5 | NA
CASSVLVNTGELFF | TGTGCCAGCAGTGTATTAGTAAACACCGGGGAGCTGTTTTTT | NA | TRBJ2-2 | TRBV2 | NA
CASSLIGGTQYF | TGTGCCAGCAGTTTAATCGGGGGGACCCAGTACTTC | NA | TRBJ2-5 | TRBV28 | NA
CASSLSFAEKLFF | TGTGCCAGCAGCCTGAGTTTTGCGGAGAAGCTGTTTTTT | NA | TRBJ2-2 | TRBV5-6 | NA
CASSPIGNTIYF | TGTGCCAGCAGCCCAATCGGGAACACCATATATTTT | once | TRBJ1-3 | TRBV4-2 | NA
CASSWRLDSPLHF | TGTGCCAGCTCGTGGCGTCTAGATTCACCCCTCCACTTT | NA | TRBJ1-6 | TRBV18 | NA